This T cell receptor (beta chain) was recovered during a study of response to subunit inactivated influenza vaccine. V was cut by 5 bases and J by 0 bases, with 17 bases left in between. Per the germline V gene, CDR1 is DFQATT and CDR2 is SNEGSKA (reference sequence). The CDR3 loop spans 15 amino acids. TCRdb passed the RT-PCR reads through MiXCR, listing each CDR3 protein once. The data show approximately 520,000 distinct CDR3 sequences, around 25% seen once. The receptor comes from a man aged 50-60 years who received an inactivated influenza vaccine. The rearrangement uses TRBV20-1 and TRBJ2-7; D may correspond to TRBD1 or TRBD2 (8 bases each). The material was CD4+ T cells sorted from PBMCs, obtained 4 to 6 days after vaccination. Written as DNA, the CDR3 is TGCAGTGCTGGGACAGGCCGGGGGGGCTCCTACGAGCAGTACTTC. Translated, it gives CSAGTGRGGSYEQYF.